These T cell receptor beta chains were read from a single sample in a study of CD8+ T cells in alopecia areata. Using immunoSEQ multiplex PCR, the repertoire was profiled, and TCRdb retains in-frame clones only, with some absent. Here the sample spans roughly 200,000 clones, approximately 47% being singletons. The input for sequencing was CD4+ T cells sorted from blood, taken at approximately week 36, from a patient treated with tofacitinib. Every receptor here comes from a human donor with alopecia areata. CDR3s include the opening cysteine and the closing phenylalanine or tryptophan. A D gene is named only where the DNA matches it firmly. Rows give clone size only sometimes, using once, few, many, or a class for an expanded clone.

abundance,j_gene,d_gene,v_gene,CDR3nt,CDR3aa
NA,TRBJ1-1,NA,TRBV6-5,TGTGCCAGCAGTTTCTTAAGAAACATGAACACTGAAGCTTTCTTT,CASSFLRNMNTEAFF
NA,TRBJ1-5,TRBD1,TRBV6-5,TGTGCCAGCAGTTCGACAGGGTTGAGCAATCAGCCCCAGCATTTT,CASSSTGLSNQPQHF
NA,TRBJ2-7,TRBD2,TRBV29-1,TGCAGCGTCACGGGACTAGCTTCGTACGAGCAGTACTTC,CSVTGLASYEQYF
NA,TRBJ2-7,NA,TRBV7-2,TGTGCCAGCAGCTTACTGGGACGGCACTACGAGCAGTACTTC,CASSLLGRHYEQYF
NA,TRBJ2-5,NA,TRBV21-1,TGTGCCATCCTGGGCTGGCGGATATTGGAGACCCAGTACTTC,CAILGWRILETQYF
NA,TRBJ2-5,NA,TRBV19,TGTGCCAGTAGTATTTGGGGCTCCGGGGAGACCCAGTACTTC,CASSIWGSGETQYF
NA,TRBJ2-7,NA,TRBV2,TGTGCCAGCAGTGTCGGCAGGAGCTACGAGCAGTACTTC,CASSVGRSYEQYF
NA,TRBJ2-2,NA,TRBV23-1,TGCGCCACAAGACAAAATTGCACCGGGGAGCTGTTTTTT,CATRQNCTGELFF
NA,TRBJ1-2,TRBD1,TRBV29-1,TGCAGCGTTGATTCTCCGGACAGGGGGGGCTATGGCTACACCTTC,CSVDSPDRGGYGYTF
few,TRBJ2-3,TRBD2,TRBV27,TGTGCCAGGCGCCCTAGCGGGAGCATCCAGGCGCAGTATTTT,CARRPSGSIQAQYF
NA,TRBJ2-1,TRBD1,TRBV4-1,TGCGCCAGCAGCCAAGATTTTACCGGGACAGGTCGCAATGAGCAGTTCTTC,CASSQDFTGTGRNEQFF
few,TRBJ1-2,NA,TRBV28,TGTGCCAGCAGTTTAGGGCTGGGCAGGGCCTTGAGTGGCTACACCTTC,CASSLGLGRALSGYTF
many,TRBJ1-1,NA,TRBV2,TGTGCCAGCAGTGACCGGGCGGGGAACACTGAAGCTTTCTTT,CASSDRAGNTEAFF
once,TRBJ2-5,NA,TRBV4-1,TGCGCCAGCAGTCAAGAAGGGACACGACAAGAGACCCAGTACTTC,CASSQEGTRQETQYF
few,TRBJ2-2,NA,TRBV19,TGTGCCAGTAGTATTCCGGGGGCAGACACCGGGGAGCTGTTTTTT,CASSIPGADTGELFF
NA,TRBJ1-2,NA,TRBV30,TGTGCCTGGACCAGGTTGACCAACTATGGCTACACCTTC,CAWTRLTNYGYTF
few,TRBJ2-7,NA,TRBV18,TGTGCCAGCTCACCTACAGCCTCCTACGAGCAGTACTTC,CASSPTASYEQYF
few,TRBJ2-7,TRBD1,TRBV6-6,TGTGCCAGCACACCTAGACAGGGGAGCTCCTACGAGCAGTACTTC,CASTPRQGSSYEQYF
NA,TRBJ2-7,TRBD2,TRBV30,TGTGCCTGGAGTCGTGGGACTAGTCTCTACGAGCAGTACTTC,CAWSRGTSLYEQYF
few,TRBJ2-5,TRBD2,TRBV15,TGTGCCACCAGCAGAGAGAACCCGGGACTAGCGGGAGAGACCCAGTACTTC,CATSRENPGLAGETQYF
NA,TRBJ2-2,TRBD1,TRBV10-1,TGCGCCAGCAGTTTGGGGACAGGGGTGGCCGGGGAGCTGTTTTTT,CASSLGTGVAGELFF
few,TRBJ1-5,TRBD1,TRBV30,TGTGCCTGGAGTGGGGGGACAGGGAATAGGCCCCAGCATTTT,CAWSGGTGNRPQHF
few,TRBJ2-5,NA,TRBV28,TGTGCCAGCAGTTCTCCCCTGGGTACCTCGACCCAGTACTTC,CASSSPLGTSTQYF
many,TRBJ2-7,NA,TRBV28,TGTGCCACCGTGTCGGGGTCGGGCTACGAGCAGTACTTC,CATVSGSGYEQYF
NA,TRBJ1-1,TRBD1,TRBV7-2,TGTGCCAGCAGCGGGACAGGCATTGAAGCTTTCTTT,CASSGTGIEAFF
few,TRBJ2-1,NA,TRBV7-6,TGTGCCAGCAGCCCCACGGTACTCTACAATGAGCAGTTCTTC,CASSPTVLYNEQFF
few,TRBJ2-3,NA,TRBV4-1,TGCGCCAGCAGCCAAGTCGCGGGTCATACAGATACGCAGTATTTT,CASSQVAGHTDTQYF
NA,TRBJ2-7,TRBD2,TRBV30,TGTGCCTGGAGTGTAATGCAACGGCGGCTAGCGGGAAGCCTCACCTCCTACGAGCAGTACTTC,CAWSVMQRRLAGSLTSYEQYF
NA,TRBJ2-7,NA,TRBV4-1,TGCGCCAGCAGCCAAGCGCGCCCTTCCTACGAGCAGTACTTC,CASSQARPSYEQYF
few,TRBJ2-7,TRBD2,TRBV7-2,TGTGCCAGCAGCGAAGCTAGCGGGGCCTCCTACGAGCAGTACTTC,CASSEASGASYEQYF
NA,TRBJ2-7,NA,TRBV5-1,TGCGCCAGCAGTTCGTTAGGAATAGTGAGCGAGCAGTACTTC,CASSSLGIVSEQYF
NA,TRBJ2-5,TRBD2,TRBV11-2,TGTGCCAGCAGACTTGGACTAGCGGACGAGACCCAGTACTTC,CASRLGLADETQYF
NA,TRBJ1-5,NA,TRBV30,TGTGCCTGGAGTCGTACCCGGCGGTATCAGCCCCAGCATTTT,CAWSRTRRYQPQHF
few,TRBJ2-5,TRBD1,TRBV10-3,TGTGCCATCAGCGTAACCGGGACAGGGGGAGAGACCCAGTACTTC,CAISVTGTGGETQYF
NA,TRBJ2-7,TRBD2,TRBV23-1,TGCGCCAGCAGTCAATCGTGGCGGGAGAACTACGAGCAGTACTTC,CASSQSWRENYEQYF
NA,TRBJ2-5,NA,TRBV6-5,TGTGCCAGCGTACCGCCGGGGTTGGGGACCCAGTACTTC,CASVPPGLGTQYF
many,TRBJ1-4,NA,TRBV28,TGTGCCAGCAGTTCTCCAACCAGCACTAATGAAAAACTGTTTTTT,CASSSPTSTNEKLFF
NA,TRBJ2-2,NA,TRBV30,TGTGCCTGGAACGACAGGCCGGGCGGGGAGCTGTTTTTT,CAWNDRPGGELFF
once,TRBJ1-1,NA,TRBV7-2,TGTGCCAGCAGCCCGGAGGCAATACCGAACACTGAAGCTTTCTTT,CASSPEAIPNTEAFF
NA,TRBJ1-2,TRBD1,TRBV5-4,TGTGCCAGCAGCTTCGGACAGGGGGCCTATGGCTACACCTTC,CASSFGQGAYGYTF
NA,TRBJ1-1,NA,TRBV30,TGTGCCTGGAGTCGGCCGGAGAACACTGAAGCTTTCTTT,CAWSRPENTEAFF
NA,TRBJ1-2,TRBD1,TRBV29-1,TGCAGCTCTAAACAGGGGGCGGAAGGCTACACCTTC,CSSKQGAEGYTF
NA,TRBJ2-1,NA,TRBV28,TGTGCCAGCAGTTCTCAGATTCGAGCCTACAATGAGCAGTTCTTC,CASSSQIRAYNEQFF
NA,TRBJ1-4,NA,TRBV4-2,TGTGCCAGCAGCCAAGAAGGGAGGGATAATGAAAAACTGTTTTTT,CASSQEGRDNEKLFF